Below, 5 T cell receptor beta chains from the same sample are listed, as sequenced in a study of molecular identifiers for immune sequencing clone quantification. TCRdb reanalysed the PCR reads using MiXCR and keeps one entry per CDR3 protein. The sample has 80,000 to 130,000 distinct CDR3 sequences, roughly 34% seen once; the top ten hold under 5.5%. The sample was naive CD8+ T cells from blood, with Jurkat cell RNA spiked in. Stated subset: FACS-sorted CD8+CD4-CCR7+CD45RA+ naive T cells. The receptors come from a human donor in good health. Some libraries in this study had Jurkat cell RNA spiked in.

The gene calls are TRBV5-6 and TRBJ2-3; D ambiguous. CDR1 is SGHDT and CDR2 is YYEEEE in the germline V gene. There are 13 residues in the CDR3. V was shortened by 3 bases and J by 5 bases, with 10 bases between the two germline ends. For the CDR3, the DNA is TGTGCCAGCAGCTCAACAGACGAAGATACGCAGTATTTT. Translated: CASSSTDEDTQYF.

This chain links TRBV7-3 with TRBJ1-4; unclear D gene. The germline gives CDR1 SGHTA, CDR2 FQGTGA. Trimming left V 2 bases short and J 5 bases short, with 15 bases between. CDR3 size: 16 residues. The CDR3 region is CASSLAGPERNEKLFF. CDR3 DNA: TGTGCCAGCAGCTTAGCGGGTCCGGAGAGGAATGAAAAACTGTTTTTT.

Ten or more counts support this clonotype. The V gene is TRBV29-1, the J gene TRBJ2-2, with D unresolved. With 8 bases removed from V and 0 bases from J, the gap between germline ends came to 10 bases. Looked up from germline, CDR1 is SQVTM and CDR2 is ANQGSEA. The CDR3 totals 13 residues. CDR3 in amino acids: CSTYTTNTGELFF. The CDR3 region has the DNA TGCAGCACCTACACCACGAACACCGGGGAGCTGTTTTTT.

This clonotype came up many times. The chain combines TRBV5-6 with TRBJ2-7; TRBD2 agrees at 8 bases. Unmatched junction bases numbered 5, after V lost 4 bases and J lost 2 bases. This CDR3 spans 14 amino acids. Per germline, CDR1 SGHDT and CDR2 YYEEEE. The CDR3 is CASSNGRGAYEQYF. CDR3 DNA: TGTGCCAGCAGCAACGGGAGGGGTGCCTACGAGCAGTACTTC.

Comment on this clonotype: The junction differs from germline at one of its ends, possibly a read error. The chain recombines TRBV29-1 with TRBJ2-7; 7 bases are a match to TRBD2. CDR1 and CDR2 from the germline V gene are SQVTM and ANQGSEA. This CDR3 is built from 14 residues. DNA of the CDR3: TGCAGCGATGAACTAGCGTGGAGCTCCTACGAGCAGTACTTC. Its translation is CSDELAWSSYEQYF.